The 13 T cell receptor beta chains presented below share a single source sample, sequenced in a study of cytomegalovirus exposure and HLA in healthy donors. Assay used: immunoSEQ multiplex PCR; TCRdb lists only in-frame clones, some missing. The sample has about 170,000 clones; roughly 89% are singletons. Sequencing was done on a sample of PBMCs. The receptors were sampled from a woman between 25 and 40 years old in good health and CMV-seronegative.

V is TRBV19 and J is TRBJ2-1, with TRBD2 identical over 7 bases. The CDR3 is 15 residues long. Per the germline V gene, CDR1 is LNHDA and CDR2 is SQIVND (reference sequence). The trim removed 5 bases at V and 5 bases at J, leaving 9 bases unmatched. The DNA of the CDR3 is TGTGCCAGTAGTCCTCGGACTAGATCCCACAATGAGCAGTTCTTC. Its protein product is CASSPRTRSHNEQFF.

V and J are TRBV5-1 and TRBJ2-7; 9 bases line up with TRBD2. The CDR3 totals 16 residues. The V gene's germline CDR1 is SGHRS and CDR2 YFSETQ. V lost 1 base and J lost 1; bases outside the gene matches: 6. In DNA form, the CDR3 reads TGCGCCAGCAGCTTGTCAGTAGCGGGGGTTTCCTACGAGCAGTACTTC. Protein: CASSLSVAGVSYEQYF.

The rearrangement joins TRBV19 to TRBJ2-5; D is possibly TRBD1 (5 bases). CDR1 LNHDA and CDR2 SQIVND come from the germline V gene (reference sequence). Trimming removed 3 bases from V and 4 bases from J, with 15 bases in between. The CDR3 is 15 residues long. As DNA, the CDR3 is TGTGCCAGTAGTATCAGGGCGCTTAGGGGAGAGACCCAGTACTTC. Translation gives CASSIRALRGETQYF.

The J gene is TRBJ2-7, the V gene TRBV4-1; D not resolved. The CDR3 loop spans 15 amino acids. Germline V gene sequence: CDR1 MGHRA, CDR2 YSYEKL. V was shortened by 4 bases and J by 6 bases, with 19 bases between the two germline ends. For the CDR3, the DNA is TGCGCCAGCAGCCCCTCCCTTGTCGCGGTATTCGAGCAGTACTTC. Its protein is CASSPSLVAVFEQYF.

The J gene is TRBJ2-2, the V gene TRBV27, with TRBD1 as a possible D gene (6 bases). Deletions cut 0 bases from V and 1 base from J, with 6 bases between. This CDR3 contains 15 residues. CDR1 and CDR2 from the germline V gene are MNHEY and SMNVEV (reference sequence). The CDR3: CASSLSTGNTGELFF. The CDR3 DNA follows: TGTGCCAGCAGTTTATCGACAGGGAACACCGGGGAGCTGTTTTTT.

The rearrangement links TRBV6-7 to TRBJ2-7, with D possibly TRBD1 on 5 matching bases. TRBV6-7 is reported as an ORF; its role is uncertain. The V and J ends lost 7 bases and 2 bases respectively, with 15 bases between them. The length of the CDR3 is 14 residues. In DNA form, the CDR3 reads TGTGCCAGCATCCTCCGACAGACCCCCTACGAGCAGTACTTC. It translates to CASILRQTPYEQYF.

J is TRBJ2-5 and V is TRBV7-2; 9 nucleotides match TRBD2. Germline V CDR1 and CDR2: SGHTA, FQGNSA. Trimming took 6 bases from V and 5 from J; bases not matched to a gene: 10. The CDR3 covers 15 residues. The CDR3 DNA is TGTGCCAGCAGAGGACCGGGACTAGCAGTGGAGACCCAGTACTTC. It specifies CASRGPGLAVETQYF.

V usage is TRBV7-6 and J usage is TRBJ1-1, with D possibly TRBD1 on 6 matching bases. The V gene's germline CDR1 is SGHVS and CDR2 FNYEAQ. The ends were cut back, 4 bases at V and 1 base at J, with 7 bases in the middle. The CDR3 has 13 amino acids. This chain's CDR3 is CASSSGQNTEAFF. For the CDR3, the DNA is TGTGCCAGCAGCTCGGGACAGAACACTGAAGCTTTCTTT. Filled out from reference TRBV7-6 and TRBJ1-1, the complete variable domain reads GAGVSQSPRYKVTKRGQDVALRCDPISGHVSLYWYRQALGQGPEFLTYFNYEAQQDKSGLPNDRFSAERPEGSISTLTIQRTEQRDSAMYRCASSSGQNTEAFFGQGTRLTVV.

The chain combines TRBV10-1 with TRBJ2-7; TRBD2 is a possible D gene (6 bases). Trimming took off 6 bases at V and 5 bases at J, with 17 bases between the two ends. CDR3 size: 14 residues. Germline-derived CDR1 and CDR2 are WNHNN and SYGVQD (reference sequence). As DNA, the CDR3 is TGCGCCAGCAGCGTGGGTCAACTAGCCGACGAGCAGTACTTC. This codes for CASSVGQLADEQYF.

The chain carries TRBV5-5 and TRBJ2-1, with D maybe TRBD2 (6 bases). Germline CDR1 SGHKS, CDR2 YYEKEE (reference sequence). V was pared by 4 bases and J by 3 bases, with 14 bases between. The CDR3 runs to 15 residues. The CDR3 nucleotides are TGTGCCAGCAGCGCCTTTCTGGGGGGCTACAATGAGCAGTTCTTC. Protein product: CASSAFLGGYNEQFF.

V and J are TRBV7-2 and TRBJ2-7, with D possibly TRBD1 on 6 matching bases. Germline V gene sequence: CDR1 SGHTA, CDR2 FQGNSA. V lost 3 bases, J lost 3 bases, and 9 bases lay in between. The CDR3 has 13 residues. DNA of the CDR3: TGTGCCAGCAGCTTTTTACAGGGCTACGAGCAGTACTTC. It yields the protein CASSFLQGYEQYF.

The chain has TRBV4-3 and TRBJ2-2, with D maybe TRBD1 (6 bases). Germline V gene sequence: CDR1 LGHNA, CDR2 YSLEER. The CDR3 is 15 residues long. Trimming left V 1 base short and J 1 base short, with 7 bases between. Written as DNA, the CDR3 is TGCGCCAGCAGCCAAGTGGACAGGAACACCGGGGAGCTGTTTTTT. Protein: CASSQVDRNTGELFF.

The rearrangement links TRBV9 to TRBJ1-2; TRBD1 matches 7 bases. The junction had 5 bases not matched to a gene; V was cut back by 3 bases and J by 0 bases. Germline CDR1 SGDLS, CDR2 YYNGEE. The CDR3 contains 15 residues. CDR3 DNA: TGTGCCAGCAGCGGGGACAGTGGGCCTAACTATGGCTACACCTTC. As protein: CASSGDSGPNYGYTF.